A single T cell receptor beta chain is shown here with its context. Sequencing of TCR beta drew on CD8+ and CD4+ T cells from blood. These data belong to a study of CD8 T cells in Susac syndrome. Study as a whole: The sequenced Susac syndrome patients comprised roughly 6 with active disease and fewer than ten in remission.

It was with random hexamers that 0.5 to 1 ug RNA was reverse transcribed. In TCRdb, the immunoSEQ multiplex PCR reads were re-called with MiXCR into one record per CDR3 protein. The sample includes some 210,000 distinct CDR3 sequences, approximately 94% of them seen just once. The CDR3 totals 20 residues. The V and J ends lost 4 bases and 1 base respectively, with 28 bases between them. The TCR was taken from a human donor with Susac syndrome. The chain is built from TRBV12-3 or TRBV12-4 and TRBJ1-1, with a possible D match to TRBD1 (6 bases). Sequencing was done on a sample of CD4+ T cells from PBMCs. The CDR3 loop reads CASSSDLDRSAALGNTEAFF. DNA of the CDR3: TGTGCCAGCAGTTCCGACCTCGACAGGTCGGCGGCCTTGGGGAACACTGAAGCTTTCTTT.